This section outlines one T cell receptor (beta chain) sequence together with its context. This record belongs to a study of regulatory T cells in long-lasting Graves disease. Trimming took 3 bases from V and 6 from J, leaving 10 bases between them. The CDR3 loop spans 13 amino acids. Germline CDR1 is ENHRY and CDR2 is SYGVKD. Combining iRepertoire HTBI primers with Arm-PCR of CDR3 regions, the authors built TCR beta libraries. TCRdb re-called the multiplex PCR reads with MiXCR, one entry per CDR3 protein. The sample contains more than 400,000 distinct CDR3 sequences, around 15% of which appear only once. Time point: newly diagnosed GD, antithyroid drugs for less than 3 months. Generation of the TCR library employed RNA extracted from PBMCs. Criteria from the American Thyroid Association guidelines were applied to diagnose Graves' disease. The sample also formed part of further work on T cells in Graves' hyperthyroidism and ophthalmopathy. That paper adds: Expanded thyroid clonotypes (above 0.001) were mostly also found in blood.

The starting material was peripheral blood mononuclear cells (PBMCs), obtained at new diagnosis, from a patient treated with antithyroid drugs. The TCR was taken from a man between 35 and 55 years old with Graves disease. This chain links TRBV10-3 with TRBJ2-3; perhaps TRBD1 as D (5 bases). The CDR3 spells CAISDEYRDTQYF. The CDR3 DNA sequence: TGTGCCATCAGTGACGAATACAGGGATACGCAGTATTTT.